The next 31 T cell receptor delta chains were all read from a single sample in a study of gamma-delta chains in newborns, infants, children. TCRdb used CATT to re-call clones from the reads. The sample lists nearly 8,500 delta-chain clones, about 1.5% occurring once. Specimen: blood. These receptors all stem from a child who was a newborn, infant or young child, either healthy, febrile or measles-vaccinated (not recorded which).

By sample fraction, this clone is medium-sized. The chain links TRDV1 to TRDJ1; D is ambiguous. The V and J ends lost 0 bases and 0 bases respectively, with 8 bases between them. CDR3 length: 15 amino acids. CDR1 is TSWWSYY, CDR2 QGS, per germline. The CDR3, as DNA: TGTGCTCTTGGGGAACTGGGCTGCCACACCGATAAACTCATCTTT. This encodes CALGELGCHTDKLIF.

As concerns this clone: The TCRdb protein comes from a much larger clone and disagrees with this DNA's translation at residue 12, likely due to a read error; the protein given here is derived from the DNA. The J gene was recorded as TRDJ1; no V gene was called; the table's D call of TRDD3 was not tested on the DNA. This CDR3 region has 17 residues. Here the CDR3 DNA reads TGTGCCTTCCGACTTCCTTATAAGGGTTCCTCCGCCGATAAACTCATCTTT. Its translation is CAFRLPYKGSSADKLIF.

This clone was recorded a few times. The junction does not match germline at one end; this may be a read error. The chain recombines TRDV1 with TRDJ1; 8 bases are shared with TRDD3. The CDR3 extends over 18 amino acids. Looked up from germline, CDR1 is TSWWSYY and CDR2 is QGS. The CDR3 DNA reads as TGTGCTCTTGGGGAAAGTCCCCTAGTGAGTACCTGGGGGACCAAACCCATCTTT. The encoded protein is CALGESPLVSTWGTKPIF.

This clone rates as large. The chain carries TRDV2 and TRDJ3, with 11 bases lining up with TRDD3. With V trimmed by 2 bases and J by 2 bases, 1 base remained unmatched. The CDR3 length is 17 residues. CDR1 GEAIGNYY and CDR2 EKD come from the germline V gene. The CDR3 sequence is CACDILGDTWDTRQMFF. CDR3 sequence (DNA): TGTGCCTGTGACATACTGGGGGATACCTGGGACACCCGACAGATGTTTTTC.

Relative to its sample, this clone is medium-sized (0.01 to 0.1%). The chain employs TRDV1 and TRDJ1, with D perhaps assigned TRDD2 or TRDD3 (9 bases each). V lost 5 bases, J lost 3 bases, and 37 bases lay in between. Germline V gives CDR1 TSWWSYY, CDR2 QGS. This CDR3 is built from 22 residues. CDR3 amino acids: CALGNLPTGTGGVQEQADKLIF. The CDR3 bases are TGTGCTCTTGGGAACCTTCCTACGGGTACTGGGGGAGTCCAAGAGCAAGCCGATAAACTCATCTTT.

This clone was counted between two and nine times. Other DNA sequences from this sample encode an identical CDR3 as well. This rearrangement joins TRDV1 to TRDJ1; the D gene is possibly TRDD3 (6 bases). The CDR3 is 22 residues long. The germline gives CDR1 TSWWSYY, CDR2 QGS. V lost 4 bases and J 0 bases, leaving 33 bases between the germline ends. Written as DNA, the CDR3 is TGTGCTCTTGGGGGCCCCCCGTGTGTAAGTTGGGGGTCGATACCGTACACCGATAAACTCATCTTT. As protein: CALGGPPCVSWGSIPYTDKLIF.

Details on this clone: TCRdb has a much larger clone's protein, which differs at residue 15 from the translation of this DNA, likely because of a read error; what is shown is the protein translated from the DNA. CDR3 coding DNA: TGTGCCTGTGACACCGTGGGAGCAGCCTGGGACACCCGACAGATTTTTTTC. Translation: CACDTVGAAWDTRQIFF. V and J are TRDV2 and TRDJ3; tentative D call: TRDD3 (5 bases). Germline CDR1 GEAIGNYY, CDR2 EKD. CDR3 size: 17 residues.

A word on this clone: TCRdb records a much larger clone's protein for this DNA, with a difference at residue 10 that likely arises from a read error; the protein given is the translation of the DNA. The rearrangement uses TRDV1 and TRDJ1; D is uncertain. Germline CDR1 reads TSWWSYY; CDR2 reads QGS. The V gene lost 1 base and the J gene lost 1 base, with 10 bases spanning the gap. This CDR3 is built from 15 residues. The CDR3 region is CALGEPPPVTDKLIF. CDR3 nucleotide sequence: TGTGCTCTTGGGGAACCCCCGCCTGTCACCGATAAACTCATCTTT.

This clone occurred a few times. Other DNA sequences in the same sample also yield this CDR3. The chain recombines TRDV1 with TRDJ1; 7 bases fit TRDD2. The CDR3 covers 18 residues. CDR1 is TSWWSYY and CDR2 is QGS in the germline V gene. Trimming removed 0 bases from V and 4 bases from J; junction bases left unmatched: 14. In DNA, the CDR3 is TGTGCTCTTGGGGAACTTTTCCTACGGGGCGACACGAACGATAAACTCATCTTT. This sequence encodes CALGELFLRGDTNDKLIF.

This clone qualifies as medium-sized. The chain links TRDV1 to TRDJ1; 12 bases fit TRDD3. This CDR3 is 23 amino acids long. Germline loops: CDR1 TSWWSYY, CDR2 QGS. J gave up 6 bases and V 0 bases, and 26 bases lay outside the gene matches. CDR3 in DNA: TGTGCTCTTGGGGAACTAAGGGCCTACGGGCATACTGGGGGATACCTACTCCGATATAAACTCATCTTT. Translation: CALGELRAYGHTGGYLLRYKLIF.

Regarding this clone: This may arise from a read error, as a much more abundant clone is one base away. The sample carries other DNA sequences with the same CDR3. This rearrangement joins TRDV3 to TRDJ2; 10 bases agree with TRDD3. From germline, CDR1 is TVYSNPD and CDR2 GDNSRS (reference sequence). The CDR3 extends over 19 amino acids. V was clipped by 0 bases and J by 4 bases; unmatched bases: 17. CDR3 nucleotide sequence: TGTGCCTTTAGGGTACCTTCCCGGATGGGGGATACCTCGACAGCACAACTCTTCTTT. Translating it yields CAFRVPSRMGDTSTAQLFF.

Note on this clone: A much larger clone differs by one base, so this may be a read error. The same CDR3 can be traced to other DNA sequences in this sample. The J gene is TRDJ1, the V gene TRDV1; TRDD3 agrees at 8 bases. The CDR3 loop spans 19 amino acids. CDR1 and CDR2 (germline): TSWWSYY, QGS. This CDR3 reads CALGVHLLGGLTYTDKLIF. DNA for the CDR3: TGTGCCCTTGGGGTCCACTTACTGGGGGGCCTAACGTACACCGATAAACTCATCTTT.

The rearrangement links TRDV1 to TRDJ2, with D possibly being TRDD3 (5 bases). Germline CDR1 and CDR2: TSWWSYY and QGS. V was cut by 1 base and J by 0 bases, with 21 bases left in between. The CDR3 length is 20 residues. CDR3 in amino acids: CALGEPGWRGASSLTAQLFF. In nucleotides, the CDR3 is TGTGCTCTTGGGGAACCAGGGTGGCGGGGGGCCTCCTCTTTGACAGCACAACTCTTCTTT.

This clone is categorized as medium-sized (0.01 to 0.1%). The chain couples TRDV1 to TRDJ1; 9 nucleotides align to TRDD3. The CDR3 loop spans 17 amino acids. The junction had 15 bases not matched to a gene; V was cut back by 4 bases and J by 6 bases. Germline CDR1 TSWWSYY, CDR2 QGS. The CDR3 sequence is CALGGSIVLGDNHKLIF. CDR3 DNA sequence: TGTGCTCTTGGGGGTAGTATCGTACTGGGGGACAACCATAAACTCATCTTT.

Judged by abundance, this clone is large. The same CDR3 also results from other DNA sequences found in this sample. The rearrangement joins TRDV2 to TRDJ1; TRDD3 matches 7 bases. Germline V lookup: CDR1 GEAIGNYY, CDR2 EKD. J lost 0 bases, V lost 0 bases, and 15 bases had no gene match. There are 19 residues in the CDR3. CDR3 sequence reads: CACDTGRGDDTDYTDKLIF. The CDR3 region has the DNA TGTGCCTGTGACACCGGACGGGGGGATGATACCGACTACACCGATAAACTCATCTTT.

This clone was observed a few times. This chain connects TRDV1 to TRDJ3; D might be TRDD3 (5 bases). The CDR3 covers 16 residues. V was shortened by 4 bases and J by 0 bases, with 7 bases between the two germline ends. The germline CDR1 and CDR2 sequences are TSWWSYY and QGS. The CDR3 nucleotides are TGTGCTCTTGGGGTAGGGGGCTCCTGGGACACCCGACAGATGTTTTTC. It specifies CALGVGGSWDTRQMFF.

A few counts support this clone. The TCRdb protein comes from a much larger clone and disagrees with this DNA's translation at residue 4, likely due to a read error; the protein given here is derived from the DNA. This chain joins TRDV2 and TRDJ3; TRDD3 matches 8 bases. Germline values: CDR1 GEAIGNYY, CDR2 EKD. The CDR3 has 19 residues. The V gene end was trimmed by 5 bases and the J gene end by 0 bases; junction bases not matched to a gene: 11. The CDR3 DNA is TGTGCCTGTGTCAGAGTACTGGGGGTCAGCTCCTGGGACACCCGACAGATGTTTTTC. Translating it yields CACVRVLGVSSWDTRQMFF.

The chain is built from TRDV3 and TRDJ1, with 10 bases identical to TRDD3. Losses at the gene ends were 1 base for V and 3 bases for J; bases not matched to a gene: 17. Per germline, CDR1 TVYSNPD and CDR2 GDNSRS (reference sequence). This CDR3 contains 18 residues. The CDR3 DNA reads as TGTGCCTTTACGAAAAATTCCTACGTACTGGGGGATGCCGATAAACTCATCTTT. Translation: CAFTKNSYVLGDADKLIF. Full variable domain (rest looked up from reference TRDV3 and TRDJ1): CDKVTQSSPDQTVASGSEVVLLCTYDTVYSNPDLFWYRIRPDYSFQFVFYGDNSRSEGADFTQGRFSVKHILTQKAFHLVISPVRTEDSATYYCAFTKNSYVLGDADKLIFGKGTRVTVEP.

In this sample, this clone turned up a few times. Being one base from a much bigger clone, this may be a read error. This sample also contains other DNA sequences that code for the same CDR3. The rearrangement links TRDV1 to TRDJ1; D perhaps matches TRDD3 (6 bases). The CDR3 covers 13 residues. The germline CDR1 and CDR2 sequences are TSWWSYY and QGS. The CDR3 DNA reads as TGTGCCACCGGGTCGGGGGACACCGATAAACTAATCTTT. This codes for CATGSGDTDKLIF.

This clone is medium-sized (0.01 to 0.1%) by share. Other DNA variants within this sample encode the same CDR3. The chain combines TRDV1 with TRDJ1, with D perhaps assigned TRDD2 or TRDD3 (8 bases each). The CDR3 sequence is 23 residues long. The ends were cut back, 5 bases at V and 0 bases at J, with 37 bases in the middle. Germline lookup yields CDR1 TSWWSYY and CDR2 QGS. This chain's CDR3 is CALGIASYWFQDWGPKYTDKLIF. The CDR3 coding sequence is TGTGCTCTTGGGATCGCTTCCTACTGGTTTCAAGACTGGGGGCCCAAGTACACCGATAAACTCATCTTT.

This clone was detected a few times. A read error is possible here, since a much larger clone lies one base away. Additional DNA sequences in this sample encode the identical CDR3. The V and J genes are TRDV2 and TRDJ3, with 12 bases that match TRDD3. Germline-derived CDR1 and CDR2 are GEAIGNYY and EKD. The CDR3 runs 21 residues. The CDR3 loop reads CACDTRDWGIPYSWDTRQMFF. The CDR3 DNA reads TGTGCCTGTGACACCCGGGACTGGGGGATACCCTACTCCTGGGACACTCGACAGATGTTTTTC.

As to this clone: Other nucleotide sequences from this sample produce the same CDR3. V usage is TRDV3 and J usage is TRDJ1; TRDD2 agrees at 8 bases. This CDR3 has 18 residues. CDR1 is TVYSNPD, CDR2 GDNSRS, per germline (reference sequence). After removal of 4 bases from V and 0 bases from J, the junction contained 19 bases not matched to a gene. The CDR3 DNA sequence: TGTGCCTCCCTTAGTCCACTTCCTACCTGGGGATACACCGATAAACTCATCTTT. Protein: CASLSPLPTWGYTDKLIF.

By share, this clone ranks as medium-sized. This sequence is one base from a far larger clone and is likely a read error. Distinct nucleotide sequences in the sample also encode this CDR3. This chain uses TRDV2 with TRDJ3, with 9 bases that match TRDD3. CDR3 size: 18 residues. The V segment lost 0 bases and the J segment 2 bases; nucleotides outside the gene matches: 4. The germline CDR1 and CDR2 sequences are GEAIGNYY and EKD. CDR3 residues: CACDTVLGDTWDTRQMFF. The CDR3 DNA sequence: TGTGCCTGTGACACCGTATTGGGGGATACCTGGGACACCCGACAGATGTTTTTC.

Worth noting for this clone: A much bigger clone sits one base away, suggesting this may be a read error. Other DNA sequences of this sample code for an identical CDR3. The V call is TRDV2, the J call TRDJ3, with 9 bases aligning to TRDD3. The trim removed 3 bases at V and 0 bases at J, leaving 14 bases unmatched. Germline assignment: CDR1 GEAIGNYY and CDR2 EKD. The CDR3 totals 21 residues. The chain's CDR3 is CACDLGSLGDSSSWDTRQMFF. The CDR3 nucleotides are TGTGCCTGTGACCTCGGATCTCTGGGGGATTCGAGCTCCTGGGACACCCGACAGATGTTTTTC.

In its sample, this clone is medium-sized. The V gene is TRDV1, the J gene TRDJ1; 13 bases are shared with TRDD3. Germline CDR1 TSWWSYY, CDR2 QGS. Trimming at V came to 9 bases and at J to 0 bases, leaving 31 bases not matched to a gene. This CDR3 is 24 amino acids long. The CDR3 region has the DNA TGTGCTCTGGCTTGTCCCTTTACGGGGAGGGTACTGGGGGATACGCAATGGTACACCGATAAACTCATCTTT. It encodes CALACPFTGRVLGDTQWYTDKLIF.

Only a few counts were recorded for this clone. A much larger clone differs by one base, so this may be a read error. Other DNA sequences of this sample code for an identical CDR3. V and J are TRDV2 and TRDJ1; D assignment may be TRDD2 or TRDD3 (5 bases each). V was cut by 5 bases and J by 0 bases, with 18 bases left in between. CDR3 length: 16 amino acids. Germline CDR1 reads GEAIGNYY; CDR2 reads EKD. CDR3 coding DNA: TGTGCCTGTGCCCCTACTGGAGATAAGTACACCGATAAACTCATCTTT. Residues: CACAPTGDKYTDKLIF.

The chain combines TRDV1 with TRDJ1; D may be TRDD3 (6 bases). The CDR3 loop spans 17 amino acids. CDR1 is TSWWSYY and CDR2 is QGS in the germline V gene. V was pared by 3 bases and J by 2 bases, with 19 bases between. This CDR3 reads CALGESPCLLGTDKLIF. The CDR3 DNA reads TGTGCTCTTGGGGAGTCCCCTTGCTTACTGGGTACCGATAAACTCATCTTT.

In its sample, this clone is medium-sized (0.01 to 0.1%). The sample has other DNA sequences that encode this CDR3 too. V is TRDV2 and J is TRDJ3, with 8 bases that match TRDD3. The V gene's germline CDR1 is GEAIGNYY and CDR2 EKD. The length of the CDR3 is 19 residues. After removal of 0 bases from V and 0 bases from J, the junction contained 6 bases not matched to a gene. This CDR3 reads CACDTVLGALSWDTRQMFF. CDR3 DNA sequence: TGTGCCTGTGACACCGTACTGGGGGCCCTCTCCTGGGACACCCGACAGATGTTTTTC.

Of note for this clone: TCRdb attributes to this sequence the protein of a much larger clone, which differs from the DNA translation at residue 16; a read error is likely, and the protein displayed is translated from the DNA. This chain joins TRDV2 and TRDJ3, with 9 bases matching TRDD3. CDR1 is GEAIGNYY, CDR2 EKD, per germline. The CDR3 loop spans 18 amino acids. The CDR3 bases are TGTGCCTGTGACACCGTGGGGGATATTTCCTGGGACACCCGACAGACGTTTTTC. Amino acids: CACDTVGDISWDTRQTFF.

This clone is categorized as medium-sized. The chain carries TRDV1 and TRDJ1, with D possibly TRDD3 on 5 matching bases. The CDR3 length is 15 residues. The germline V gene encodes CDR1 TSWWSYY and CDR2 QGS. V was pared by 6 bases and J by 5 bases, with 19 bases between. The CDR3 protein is CALGPKSGGDDKLIF. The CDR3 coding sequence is TGTGCTCTTGGACCTAAGTCCGGGGGCGATGATAAACTCATCTTT.

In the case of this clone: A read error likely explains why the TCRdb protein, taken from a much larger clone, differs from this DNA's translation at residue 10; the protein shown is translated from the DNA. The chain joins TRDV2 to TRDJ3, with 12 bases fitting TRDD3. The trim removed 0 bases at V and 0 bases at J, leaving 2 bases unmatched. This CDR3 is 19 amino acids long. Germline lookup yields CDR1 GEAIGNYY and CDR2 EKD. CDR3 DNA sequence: TGTGCCTGTGACACCGTACTGGGGGATACCTCCTGGGACACCCGACAGATGTTTTTC. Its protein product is CACDTVLGDTSWDTRQMFF.